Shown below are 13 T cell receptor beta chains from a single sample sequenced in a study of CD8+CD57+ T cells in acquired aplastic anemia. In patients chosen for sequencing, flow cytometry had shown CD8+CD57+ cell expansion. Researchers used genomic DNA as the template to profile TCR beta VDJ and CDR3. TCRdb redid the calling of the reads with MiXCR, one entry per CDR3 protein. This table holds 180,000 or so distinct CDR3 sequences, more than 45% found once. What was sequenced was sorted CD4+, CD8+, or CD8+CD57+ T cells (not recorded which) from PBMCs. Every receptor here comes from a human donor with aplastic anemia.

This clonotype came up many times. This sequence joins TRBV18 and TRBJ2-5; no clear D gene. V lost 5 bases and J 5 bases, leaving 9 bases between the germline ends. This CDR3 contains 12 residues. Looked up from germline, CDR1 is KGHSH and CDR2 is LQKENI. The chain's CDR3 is CASSTLGETQYF. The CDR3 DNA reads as TGTGCCAGCTCAACACTGGGGGAGACCCAGTACTTC. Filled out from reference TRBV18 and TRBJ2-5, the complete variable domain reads NAGVMQNPRHLVRRRGQEARLRCSPMKGHSHVYWYRQLPEEGLKFMVYLQKENIIDESGMPKERFSAEFPKEGPSILRIQQVVRGDSAAYFCASSTLGETQYFGPGTRLLVL.

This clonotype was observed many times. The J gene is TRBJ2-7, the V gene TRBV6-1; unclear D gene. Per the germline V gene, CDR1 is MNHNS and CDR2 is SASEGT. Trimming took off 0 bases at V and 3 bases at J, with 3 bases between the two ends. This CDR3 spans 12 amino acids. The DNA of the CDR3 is TGTGCCAGCAGTGAAGCGAGCTACGAGCAGTACTTC. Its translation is CASSEASYEQYF.

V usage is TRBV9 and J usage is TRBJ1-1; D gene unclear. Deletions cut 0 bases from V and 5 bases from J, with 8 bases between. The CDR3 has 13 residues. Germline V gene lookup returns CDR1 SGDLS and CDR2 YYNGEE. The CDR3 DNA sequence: TGTGCCAGCAGCGTAGATTCGGAGACTGAAGCTTTCTTT. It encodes CASSVDSETEAFF.

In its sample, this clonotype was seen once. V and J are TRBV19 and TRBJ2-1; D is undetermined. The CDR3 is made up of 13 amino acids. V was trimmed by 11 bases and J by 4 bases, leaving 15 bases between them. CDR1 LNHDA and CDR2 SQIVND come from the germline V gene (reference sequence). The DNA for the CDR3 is TGTGCCTGGAGCTTGAACAGATACAATGAGCAGTTCTTC. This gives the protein CAWSLNRYNEQFF.

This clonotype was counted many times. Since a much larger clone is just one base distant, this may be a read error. CDR3 nucleotides: TGCAGCGTGGACGCCGGGACAGGGGTGAACACTGAAGCTTTCTTT. Its translation is CSVDAGTGVNTEAFF. The rearrangement links TRBV29-1 to TRBJ1-1, with 10 bases fitting TRBD1. CDR3 length equals 15 residues. CDR1 SQVTM and CDR2 ANQGSEA come from the germline V gene. Trimming cost V 6 bases and J 0 bases; bases outside gene matches: 7.

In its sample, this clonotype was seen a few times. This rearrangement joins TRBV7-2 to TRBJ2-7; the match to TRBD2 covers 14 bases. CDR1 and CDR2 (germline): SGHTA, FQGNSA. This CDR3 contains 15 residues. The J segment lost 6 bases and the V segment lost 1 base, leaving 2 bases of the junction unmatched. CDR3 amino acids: CASSLGLAGGGEQYF. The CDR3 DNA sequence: TGTGCCAGCAGCTTAGGACTAGCGGGAGGGGGCGAGCAGTACTTC.

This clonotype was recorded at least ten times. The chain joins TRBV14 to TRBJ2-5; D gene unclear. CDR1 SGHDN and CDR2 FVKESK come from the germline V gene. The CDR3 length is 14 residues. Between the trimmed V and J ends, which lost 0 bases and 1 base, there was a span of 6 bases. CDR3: CASSQDYFQETQYF. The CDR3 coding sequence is TGTGCCAGCAGCCAAGACTATTTCCAAGAGACCCAGTACTTC.

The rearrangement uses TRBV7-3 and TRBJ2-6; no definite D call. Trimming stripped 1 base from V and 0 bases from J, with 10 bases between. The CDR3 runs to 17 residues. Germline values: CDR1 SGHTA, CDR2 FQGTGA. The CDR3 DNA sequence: TGTGCCAGCAGCTTAAATGGACGGACCTCTGGGGCCAACGTCCTGACTTTC. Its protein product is CASSLNGRTSGANVLTF.

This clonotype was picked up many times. The CDR3 region has the DNA TGCAGTGCCGTGAGGGAATCTGGGGCCAACGTCCTGACTTTC. Translating gives CSAVRESGANVLTF. This sequence joins TRBV20-1 and TRBJ2-6, with a weak D call TRBD2 (5 bases). V gave up 6 bases and J gave up 1 base, with 10 bases separating them. Germline assignment: CDR1 DFQATT and CDR2 SNEGSKA (reference sequence). This CDR3 has 14 amino acids.

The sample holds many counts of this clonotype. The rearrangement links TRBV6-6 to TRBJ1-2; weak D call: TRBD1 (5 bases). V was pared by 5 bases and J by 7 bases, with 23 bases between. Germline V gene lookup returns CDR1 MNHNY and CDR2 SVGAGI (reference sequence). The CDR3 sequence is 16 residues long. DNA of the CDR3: TGTGCCAGCAGTCTTGGGGCAGCAGAATTTCGGATTGGCTACACCTTC. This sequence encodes CASSLGAAEFRIGYTF.

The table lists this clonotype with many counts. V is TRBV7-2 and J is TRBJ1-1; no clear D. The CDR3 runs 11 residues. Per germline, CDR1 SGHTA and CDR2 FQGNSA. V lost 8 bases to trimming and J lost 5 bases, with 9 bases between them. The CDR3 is CASGWKTEAFF. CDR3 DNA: TGTGCCAGCGGGTGGAAAACTGAAGCTTTCTTT.

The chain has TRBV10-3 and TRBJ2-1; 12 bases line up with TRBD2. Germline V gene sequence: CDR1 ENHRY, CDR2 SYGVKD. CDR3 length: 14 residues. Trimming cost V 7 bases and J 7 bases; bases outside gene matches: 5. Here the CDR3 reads CAIKLAGGLNEQFF. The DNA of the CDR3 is TGTGCCATCAAGCTAGCGGGGGGGCTTAATGAGCAGTTCTTC.

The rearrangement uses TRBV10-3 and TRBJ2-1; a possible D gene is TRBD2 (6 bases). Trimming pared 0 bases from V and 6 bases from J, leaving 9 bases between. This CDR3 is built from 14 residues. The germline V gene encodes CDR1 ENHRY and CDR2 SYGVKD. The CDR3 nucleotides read TGTGCCATCAGTGAGTCGGGGGGAGTCAATGAGCAGTTCTTC. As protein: CAISESGGVNEQFF.